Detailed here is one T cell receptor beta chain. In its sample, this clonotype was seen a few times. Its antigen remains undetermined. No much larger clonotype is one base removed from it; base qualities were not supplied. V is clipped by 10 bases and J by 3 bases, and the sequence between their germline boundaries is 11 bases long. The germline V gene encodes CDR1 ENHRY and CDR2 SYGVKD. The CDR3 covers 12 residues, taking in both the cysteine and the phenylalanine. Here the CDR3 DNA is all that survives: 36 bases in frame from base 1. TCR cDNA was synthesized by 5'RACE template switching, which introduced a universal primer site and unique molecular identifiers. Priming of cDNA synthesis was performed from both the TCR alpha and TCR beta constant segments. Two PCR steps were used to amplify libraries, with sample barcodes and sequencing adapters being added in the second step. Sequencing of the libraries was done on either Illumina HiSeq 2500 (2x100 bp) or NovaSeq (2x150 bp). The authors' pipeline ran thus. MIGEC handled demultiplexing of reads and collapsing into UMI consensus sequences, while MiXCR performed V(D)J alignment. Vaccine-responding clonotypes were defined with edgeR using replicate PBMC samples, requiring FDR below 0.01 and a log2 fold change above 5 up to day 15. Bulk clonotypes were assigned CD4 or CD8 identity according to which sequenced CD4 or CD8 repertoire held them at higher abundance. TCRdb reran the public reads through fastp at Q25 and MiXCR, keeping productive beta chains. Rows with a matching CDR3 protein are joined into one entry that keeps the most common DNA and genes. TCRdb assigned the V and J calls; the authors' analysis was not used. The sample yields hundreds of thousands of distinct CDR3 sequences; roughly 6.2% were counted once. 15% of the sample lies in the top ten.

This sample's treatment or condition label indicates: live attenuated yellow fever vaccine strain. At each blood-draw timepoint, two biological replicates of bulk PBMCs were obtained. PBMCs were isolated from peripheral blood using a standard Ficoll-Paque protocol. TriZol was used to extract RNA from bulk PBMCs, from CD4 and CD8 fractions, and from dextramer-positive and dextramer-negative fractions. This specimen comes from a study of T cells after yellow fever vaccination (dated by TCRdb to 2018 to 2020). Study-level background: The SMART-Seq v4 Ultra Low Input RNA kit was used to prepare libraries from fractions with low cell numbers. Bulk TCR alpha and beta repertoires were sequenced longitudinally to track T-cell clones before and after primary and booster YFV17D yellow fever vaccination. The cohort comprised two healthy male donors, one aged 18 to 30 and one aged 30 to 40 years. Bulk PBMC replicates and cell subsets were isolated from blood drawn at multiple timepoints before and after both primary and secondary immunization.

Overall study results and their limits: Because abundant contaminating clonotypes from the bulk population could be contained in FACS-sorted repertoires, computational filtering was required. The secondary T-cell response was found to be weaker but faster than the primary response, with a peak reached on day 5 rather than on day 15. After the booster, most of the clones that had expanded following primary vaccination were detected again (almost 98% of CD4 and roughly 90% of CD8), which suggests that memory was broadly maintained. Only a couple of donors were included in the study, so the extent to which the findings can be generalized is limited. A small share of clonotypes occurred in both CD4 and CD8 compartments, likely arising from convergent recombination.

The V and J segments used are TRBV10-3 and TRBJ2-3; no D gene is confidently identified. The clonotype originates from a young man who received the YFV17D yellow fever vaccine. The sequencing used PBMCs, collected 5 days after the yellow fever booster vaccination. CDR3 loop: CATQQRTDTQYF. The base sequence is TGTGCCACCCAACAGCGTACAGATACGCAGTATTTT.